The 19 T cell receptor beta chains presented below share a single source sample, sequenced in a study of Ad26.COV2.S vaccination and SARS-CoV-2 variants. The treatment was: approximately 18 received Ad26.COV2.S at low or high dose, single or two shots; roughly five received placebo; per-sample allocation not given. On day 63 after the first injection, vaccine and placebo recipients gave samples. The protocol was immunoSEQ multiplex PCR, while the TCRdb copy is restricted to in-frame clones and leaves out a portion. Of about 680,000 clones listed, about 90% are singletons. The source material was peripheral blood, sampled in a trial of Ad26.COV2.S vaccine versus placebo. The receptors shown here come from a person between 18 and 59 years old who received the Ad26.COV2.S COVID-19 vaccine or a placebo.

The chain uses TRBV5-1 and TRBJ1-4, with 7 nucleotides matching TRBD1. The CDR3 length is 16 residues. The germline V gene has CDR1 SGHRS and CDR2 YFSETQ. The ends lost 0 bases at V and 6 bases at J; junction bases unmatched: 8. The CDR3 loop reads CASSLGLQGRDEKLFF. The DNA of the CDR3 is TGCGCCAGCAGCTTGGGCCTACAGGGGAGGGATGAAAAACTGTTTTTT. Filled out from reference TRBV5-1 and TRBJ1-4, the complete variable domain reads KAGVTQTPRYLIKTRGQQVTLSCSPISGHRSVSWYQQTPGQGLQFLFEYFSETQRNKGNFPGRFSGRQFSNSRSEMNVSTLELGDSALYLCASSLGLQGRDEKLFFGSGTQLSVL.

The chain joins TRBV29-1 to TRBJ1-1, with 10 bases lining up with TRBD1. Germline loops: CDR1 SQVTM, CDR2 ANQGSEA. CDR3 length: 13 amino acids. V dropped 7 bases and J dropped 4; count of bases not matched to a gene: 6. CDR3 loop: CSGDRGVSTEAFF. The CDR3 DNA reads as TGCAGCGGGGACAGGGGAGTTAGCACTGAAGCTTTCTTT.

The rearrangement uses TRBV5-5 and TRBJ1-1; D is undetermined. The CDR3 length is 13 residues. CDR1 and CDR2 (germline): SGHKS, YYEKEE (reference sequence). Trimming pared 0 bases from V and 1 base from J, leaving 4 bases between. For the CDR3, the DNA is TGTGCCAGCAGCTTGGCGAAGAACACTGAAGCTTTCTTT. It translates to CASSLAKNTEAFF.

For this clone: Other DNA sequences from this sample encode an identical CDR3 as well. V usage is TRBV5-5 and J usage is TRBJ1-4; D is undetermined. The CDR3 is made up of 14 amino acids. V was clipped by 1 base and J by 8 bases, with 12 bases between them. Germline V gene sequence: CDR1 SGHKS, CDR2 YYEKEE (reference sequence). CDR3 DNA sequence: TGTGCCAGCAGCTTGCTCGGAGAGGGAGAAAAACTGTTTTTT. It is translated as CASSLLGEGEKLFF.

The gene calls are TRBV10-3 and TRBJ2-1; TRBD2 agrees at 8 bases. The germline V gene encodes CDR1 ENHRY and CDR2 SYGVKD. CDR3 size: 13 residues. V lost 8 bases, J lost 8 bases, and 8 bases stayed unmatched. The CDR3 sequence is CAIGGLVEDEQFF. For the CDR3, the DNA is TGTGCCATCGGGGGACTAGTCGAGGATGAGCAGTTCTTC.

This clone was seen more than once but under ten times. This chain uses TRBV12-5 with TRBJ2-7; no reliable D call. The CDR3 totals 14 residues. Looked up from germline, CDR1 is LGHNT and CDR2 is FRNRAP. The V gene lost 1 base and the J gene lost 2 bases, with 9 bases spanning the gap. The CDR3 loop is CASGLAGSPYEQYF. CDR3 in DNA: TGTGCTAGTGGTTTGGCCGGTTCCCCCTACGAGCAGTACTTC.

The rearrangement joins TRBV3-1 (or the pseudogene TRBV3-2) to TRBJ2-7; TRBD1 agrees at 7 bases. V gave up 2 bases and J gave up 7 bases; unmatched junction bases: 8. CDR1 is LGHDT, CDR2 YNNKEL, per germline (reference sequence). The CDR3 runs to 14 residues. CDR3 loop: CASSQRGQAIEQYF. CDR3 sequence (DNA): TGTGCCAGCAGCCAACGAGGACAGGCAATTGAGCAGTACTTC.

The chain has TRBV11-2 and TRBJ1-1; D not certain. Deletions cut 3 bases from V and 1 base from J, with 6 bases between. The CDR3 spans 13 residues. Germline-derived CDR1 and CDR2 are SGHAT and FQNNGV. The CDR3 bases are TGTGCCAGCAGCTTCGGGGAGAACACTGAAGCTTTCTTT. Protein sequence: CASSFGENTEAFF.

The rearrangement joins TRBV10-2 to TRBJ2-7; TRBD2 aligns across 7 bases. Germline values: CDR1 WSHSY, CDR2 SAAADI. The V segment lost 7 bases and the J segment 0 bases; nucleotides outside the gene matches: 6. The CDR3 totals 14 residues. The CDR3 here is CASTKAGTSYEQYF. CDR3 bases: TGCGCCAGCACCAAAGCGGGAACCTCCTACGAGCAGTACTTC.

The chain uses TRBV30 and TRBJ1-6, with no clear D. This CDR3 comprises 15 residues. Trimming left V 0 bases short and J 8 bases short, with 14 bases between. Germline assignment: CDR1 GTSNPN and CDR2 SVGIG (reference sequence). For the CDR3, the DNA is TGTGCCTGGAGTGTACGTGTTTCTTACGATTCACCCCTCCACTTT. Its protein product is CAWSVRVSYDSPLHF.

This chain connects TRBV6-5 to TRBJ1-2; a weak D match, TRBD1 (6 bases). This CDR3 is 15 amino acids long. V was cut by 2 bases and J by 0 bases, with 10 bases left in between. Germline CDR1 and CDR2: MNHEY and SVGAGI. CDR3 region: CASSYATGANYGYTF. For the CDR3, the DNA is TGTGCCAGCAGTTACGCGACAGGAGCTAACTATGGCTACACCTTC.

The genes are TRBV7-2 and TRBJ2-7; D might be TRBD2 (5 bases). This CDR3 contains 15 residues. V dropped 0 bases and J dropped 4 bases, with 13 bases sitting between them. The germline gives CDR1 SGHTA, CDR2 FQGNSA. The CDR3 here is CASSLARSSFYEQYF. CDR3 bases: TGTGCCAGCAGCTTAGCGCGATCTAGCTTTTACGAGCAGTACTTC.

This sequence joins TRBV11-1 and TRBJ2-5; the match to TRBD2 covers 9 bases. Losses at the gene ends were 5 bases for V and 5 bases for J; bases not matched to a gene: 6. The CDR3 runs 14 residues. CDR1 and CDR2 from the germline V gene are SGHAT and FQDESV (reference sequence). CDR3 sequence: CASSAGLASETQYF. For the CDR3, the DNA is TGTGCCAGCAGCGCGGGACTAGCTTCCGAGACCCAGTACTTC.

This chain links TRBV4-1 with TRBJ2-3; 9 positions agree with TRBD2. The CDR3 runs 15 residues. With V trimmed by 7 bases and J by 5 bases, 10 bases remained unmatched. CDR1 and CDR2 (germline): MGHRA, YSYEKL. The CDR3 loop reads CASTRGGGAGDTQYF. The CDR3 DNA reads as TGCGCCAGCACCCGGGGCGGGGGGGCTGGAGATACGCAGTATTTT.

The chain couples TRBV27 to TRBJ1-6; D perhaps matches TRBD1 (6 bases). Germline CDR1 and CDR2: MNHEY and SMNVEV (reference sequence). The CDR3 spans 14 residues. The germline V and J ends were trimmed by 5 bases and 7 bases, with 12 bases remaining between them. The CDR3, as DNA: TGTGCCAGCAGTACCAGACAGGAGAATTCACCCCTCCACTTT. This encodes CASSTRQENSPLHF.

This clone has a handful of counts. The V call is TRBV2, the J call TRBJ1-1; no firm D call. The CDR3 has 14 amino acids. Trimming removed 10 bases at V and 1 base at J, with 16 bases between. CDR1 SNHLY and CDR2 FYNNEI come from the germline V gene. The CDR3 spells CATPEGSENTEAFF. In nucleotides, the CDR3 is TGTGCCACCCCTGAGGGCAGCGAGAACACTGAAGCTTTCTTT.

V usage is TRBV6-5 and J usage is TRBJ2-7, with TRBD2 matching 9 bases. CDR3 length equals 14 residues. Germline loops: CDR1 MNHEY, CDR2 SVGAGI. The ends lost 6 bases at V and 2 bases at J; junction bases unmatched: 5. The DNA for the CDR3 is TGTGCCAGCAGACCCCTAGCGGGGCCCTACGAGCAGTACTTC. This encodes CASRPLAGPYEQYF.

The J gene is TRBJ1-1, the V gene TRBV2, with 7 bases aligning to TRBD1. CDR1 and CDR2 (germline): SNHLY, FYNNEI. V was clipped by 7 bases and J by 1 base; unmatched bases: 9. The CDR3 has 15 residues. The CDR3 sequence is CASTGTGTANTEAFF. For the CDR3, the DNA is TGTGCCAGCACCGGGACCGGGACAGCGAACACTGAAGCTTTCTTT.

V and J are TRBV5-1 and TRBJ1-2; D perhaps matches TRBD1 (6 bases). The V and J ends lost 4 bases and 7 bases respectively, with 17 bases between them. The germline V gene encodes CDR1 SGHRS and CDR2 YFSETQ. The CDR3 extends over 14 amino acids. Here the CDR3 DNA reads TGCGCCAGCAGCCCCGAGGGAACAGGGCTTGGCTACACCTTC. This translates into CASSPEGTGLGYTF.